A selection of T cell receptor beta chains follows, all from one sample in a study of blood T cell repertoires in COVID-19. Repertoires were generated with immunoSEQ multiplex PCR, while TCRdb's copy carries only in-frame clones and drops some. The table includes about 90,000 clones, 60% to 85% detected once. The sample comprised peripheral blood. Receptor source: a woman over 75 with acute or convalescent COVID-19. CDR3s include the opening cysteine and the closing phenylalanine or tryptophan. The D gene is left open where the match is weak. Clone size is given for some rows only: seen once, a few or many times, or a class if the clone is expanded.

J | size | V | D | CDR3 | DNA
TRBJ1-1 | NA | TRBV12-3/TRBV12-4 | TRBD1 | CAIRTGGVTEAFF | TGTGCCATCAGGACAGGGGGAGTCACTGAAGCTTTCTTT
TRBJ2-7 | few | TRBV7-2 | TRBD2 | CASSFGAGVGYEQYF | TGTGCCAGCAGCTTCGGTGCGGGAGTAGGCTACGAGCAGTACTTC
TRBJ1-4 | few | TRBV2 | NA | CASIEEQGEGNEKLFF | TGTGCCAGCATTGAAGAGCAGGGTGAAGGGAATGAAAAACTGTTTTTT
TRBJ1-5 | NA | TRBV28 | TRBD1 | CASSTGGSGQPQHF | TGTGCCAGCAGTACAGGGGGCAGCGGTCAGCCCCAGCATTTT
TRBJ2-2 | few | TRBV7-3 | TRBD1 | CASSLGQGLGGELFF | TGTGCCAGCAGCTTGGGACAGGGATTAGGCGGGGAGCTGTTTTTT
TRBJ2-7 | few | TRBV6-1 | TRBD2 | CASSEAALAGLPYEQYF | TGTGCCAGCAGTGAAGCAGCCTTAGCGGGTCTCCCCTACGAGCAGTACTTC
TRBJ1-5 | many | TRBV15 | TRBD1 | CATSPRATGTENQPQHF | TGTGCCACCAGCCCCCGTGCTACCGGGACAGAGAATCAGCCCCAGCATTTT
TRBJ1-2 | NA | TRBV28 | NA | CASTQSNYGYTF | TGTGCCAGCACCCAGTCCAACTATGGCTACACCTTC
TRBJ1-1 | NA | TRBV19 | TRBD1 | CASSWDRMNTEAFF | TGTGCCAGTAGCTGGGACAGAATGAACACTGAAGCTTTCTTT
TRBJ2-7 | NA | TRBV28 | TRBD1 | CASSLTGTVYEQYF | TGTGCCAGCAGTTTAACCGGGACAGTATACGAGCAGTACTTC
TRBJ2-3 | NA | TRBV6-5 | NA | CASIQSEGTQYF | TGTGCCAGCATCCAATCTGAGGGTACGCAGTATTTT
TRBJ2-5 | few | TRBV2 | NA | CASSGQPQETQYF | TGTGCCAGCAGCGGACAACCCCAAGAGACCCAGTACTTC
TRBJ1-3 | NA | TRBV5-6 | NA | CASSPPTDSFSGNTIYF | TGTGCCAGCAGCCCGCCTACCGACAGCTTCTCTGGAAACACCATATATTTT
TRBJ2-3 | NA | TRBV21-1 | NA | CASTKTHLSSGGAIDTQYF | TGTGCCAGCACCAAGACCCACCTCTCTAGCGGGGGGGCCATAGATACGCAGTATTTT
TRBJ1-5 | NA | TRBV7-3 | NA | CASSLSGHQPQHF | TGTGCCAGCAGCTTAAGCGGTCATCAGCCCCAGCATTTT
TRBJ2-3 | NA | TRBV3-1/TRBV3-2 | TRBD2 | CASSLAGGVDTQYF | TGTGCCAGCAGCCTAGCGGGAGGCGTAGATACGCAGTATTTT